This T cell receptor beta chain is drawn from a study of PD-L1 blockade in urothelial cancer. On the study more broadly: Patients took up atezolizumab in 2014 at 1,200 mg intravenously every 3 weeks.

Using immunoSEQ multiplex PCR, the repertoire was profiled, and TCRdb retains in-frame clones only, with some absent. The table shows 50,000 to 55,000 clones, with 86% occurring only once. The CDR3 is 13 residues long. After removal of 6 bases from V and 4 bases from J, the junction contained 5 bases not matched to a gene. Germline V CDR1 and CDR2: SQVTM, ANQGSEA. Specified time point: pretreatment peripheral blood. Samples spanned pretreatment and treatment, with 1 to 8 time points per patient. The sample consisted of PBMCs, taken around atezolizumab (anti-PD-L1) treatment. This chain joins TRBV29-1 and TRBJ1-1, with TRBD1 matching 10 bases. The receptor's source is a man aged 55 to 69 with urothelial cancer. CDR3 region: CSVTRDRGTEAFF. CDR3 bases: TGCAGCGTAACCCGGGACAGGGGCACTGAAGCTTTCTTT.